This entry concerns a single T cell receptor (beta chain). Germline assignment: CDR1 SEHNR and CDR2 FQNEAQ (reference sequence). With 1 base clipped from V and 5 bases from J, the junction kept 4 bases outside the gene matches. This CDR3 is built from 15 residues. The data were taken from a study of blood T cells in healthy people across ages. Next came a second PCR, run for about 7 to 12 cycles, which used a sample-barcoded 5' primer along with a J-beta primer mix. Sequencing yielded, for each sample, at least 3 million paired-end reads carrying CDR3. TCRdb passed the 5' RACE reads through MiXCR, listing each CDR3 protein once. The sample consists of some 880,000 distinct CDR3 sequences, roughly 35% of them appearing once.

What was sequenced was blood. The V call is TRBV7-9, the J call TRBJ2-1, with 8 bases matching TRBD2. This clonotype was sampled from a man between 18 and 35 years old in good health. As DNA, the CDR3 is TGTGCCAGCAGCTTAGGCGGGGGGTCCGACAATGAGCAGTTCTTC. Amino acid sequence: CASSLGGGSDNEQFF.